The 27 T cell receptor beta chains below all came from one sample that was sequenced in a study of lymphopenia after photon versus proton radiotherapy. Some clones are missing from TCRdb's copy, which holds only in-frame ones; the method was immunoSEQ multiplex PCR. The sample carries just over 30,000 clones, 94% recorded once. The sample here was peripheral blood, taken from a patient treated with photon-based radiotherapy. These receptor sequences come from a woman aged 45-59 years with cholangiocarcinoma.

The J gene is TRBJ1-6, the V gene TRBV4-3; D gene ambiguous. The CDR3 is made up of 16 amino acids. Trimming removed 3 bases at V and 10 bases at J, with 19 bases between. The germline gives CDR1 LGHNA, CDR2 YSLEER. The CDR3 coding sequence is TGCGCCAGCAGCCAGTCCCTTGCAGTTTTGGGCTCACCCCTCCACTTT. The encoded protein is CASSQSLAVLGSPLHF.

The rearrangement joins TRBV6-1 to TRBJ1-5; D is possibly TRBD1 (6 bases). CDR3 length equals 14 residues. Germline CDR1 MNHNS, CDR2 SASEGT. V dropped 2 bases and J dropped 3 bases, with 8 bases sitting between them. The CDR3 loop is CASSEQGNNQPQHF. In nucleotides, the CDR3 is TGTGCCAGCAGTGAACAGGGGAACAATCAGCCCCAGCATTTT.

CDR3 protein: CASSASRPGNTIYF. CDR3 bases: TGTGCCAGCAGCGCTAGTAGGCCTGGAAACACCATATATTTT. The J gene is TRBJ1-3, the V gene TRBV7-2; the D is unclear. V lost 5 bases and J 2 bases, leaving 10 bases between the germline ends. Germline V gene lookup returns CDR1 SGHTA and CDR2 FQGNSA. The CDR3 has 14 residues. Filled out from reference TRBV7-2 and TRBJ1-3, the complete variable domain reads GAGVSQSPSNKVTEKGKDVELRCDPISGHTALYWYRQSLGQGLEFLIYFQGNSAPDKSGLPSDRFSAERTGGSVSTLTIQRTQQEDSAVYLCASSASRPGNTIYFGEGSWLTVV.

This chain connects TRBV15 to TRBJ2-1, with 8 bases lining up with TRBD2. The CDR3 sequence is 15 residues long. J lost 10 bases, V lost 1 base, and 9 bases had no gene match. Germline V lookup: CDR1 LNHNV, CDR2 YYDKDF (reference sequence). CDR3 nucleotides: TGTGCCACCAGCAGAGGGTCGGCGGGGGGTCGAGAGCAGTTCTTC. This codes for CATSRGSAGGREQFF.

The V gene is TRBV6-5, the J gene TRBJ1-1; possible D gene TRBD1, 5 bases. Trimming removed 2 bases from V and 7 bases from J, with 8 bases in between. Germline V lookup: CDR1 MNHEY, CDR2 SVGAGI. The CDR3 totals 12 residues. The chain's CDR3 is CASSYRGYEAFF. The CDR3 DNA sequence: TGTGCCAGCAGTTACCGGGGCTATGAAGCTTTCTTT.

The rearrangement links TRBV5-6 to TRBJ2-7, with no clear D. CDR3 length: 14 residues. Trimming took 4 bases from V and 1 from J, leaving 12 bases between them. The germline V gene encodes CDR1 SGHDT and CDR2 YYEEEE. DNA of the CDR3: TGTGCCAGCAGCAGGGCCGGTGATTCCTACGAGCAGTACTTC. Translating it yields CASSRAGDSYEQYF.

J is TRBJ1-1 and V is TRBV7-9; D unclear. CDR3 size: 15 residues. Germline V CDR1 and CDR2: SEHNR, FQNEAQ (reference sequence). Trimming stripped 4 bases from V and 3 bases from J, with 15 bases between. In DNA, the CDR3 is TGTGCCAGCAGCTCGCCCCAGATGCCGTACACTGAAGCTTTCTTT. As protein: CASSSPQMPYTEAFF.

CDR3 sequence: CASSLWTGMGYGYTF. The CDR3 DNA reads as TGCGCCAGCAGCCTCTGGACAGGGATGGGCTATGGCTACACCTTC. V usage is TRBV4-1 and J usage is TRBJ1-2; TRBD1 aligns across 8 bases. This CDR3 has 15 residues. Germline loops: CDR1 MGHRA, CDR2 YSYEKL. V shed 4 bases, J shed 4 bases, and the junction held 8 bases outside the gene matches.

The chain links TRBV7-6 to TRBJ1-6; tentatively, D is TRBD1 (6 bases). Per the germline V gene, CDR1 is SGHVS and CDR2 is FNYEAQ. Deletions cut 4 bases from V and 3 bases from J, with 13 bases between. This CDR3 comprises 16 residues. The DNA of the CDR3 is TGTGCCAGCAGCTCGGGGGGGCCCAACTATAATTCACCCCTCCACTTT. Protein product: CASSSGGPNYNSPLHF.

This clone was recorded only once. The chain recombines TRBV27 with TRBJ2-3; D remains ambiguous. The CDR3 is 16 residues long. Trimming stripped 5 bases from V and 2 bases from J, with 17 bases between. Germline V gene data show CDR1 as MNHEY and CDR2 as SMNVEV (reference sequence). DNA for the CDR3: TGTGCCAGCAGTCTCCTTCGGGCGATCCCCACAGATACGCAGTATTTT. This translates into CASSLLRAIPTDTQYF.

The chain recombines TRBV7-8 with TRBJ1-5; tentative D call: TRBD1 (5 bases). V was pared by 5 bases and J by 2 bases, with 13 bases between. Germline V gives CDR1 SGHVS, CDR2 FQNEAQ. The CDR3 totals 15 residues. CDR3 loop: CASSRDGGGNQPQHF. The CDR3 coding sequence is TGTGCCAGCAGCAGGGATGGGGGGGGCAATCAGCCCCAGCATTTT.

CDR3 loop: CASSLVGPGTEAFF. The DNA for the CDR3 is TGTGCCAGCAGCCTGGTGGGACCGGGCACTGAAGCTTTCTTT. V and J are TRBV5-4 and TRBJ1-1; D is perhaps TRBD1 (5 bases). Germline assignment: CDR1 SGHNT and CDR2 YYREEE (reference sequence). The CDR3 spans 14 residues. The V end lost 4 bases, the J end lost 4 bases, and 14 bases lay between the germline ends.

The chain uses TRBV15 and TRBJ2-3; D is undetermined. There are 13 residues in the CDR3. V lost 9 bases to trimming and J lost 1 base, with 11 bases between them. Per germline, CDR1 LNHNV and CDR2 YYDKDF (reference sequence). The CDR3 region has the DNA TGTGCCACTCGGGTTGGGGGCACAGATACGCAGTATTTT. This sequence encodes CATRVGGTDTQYF.

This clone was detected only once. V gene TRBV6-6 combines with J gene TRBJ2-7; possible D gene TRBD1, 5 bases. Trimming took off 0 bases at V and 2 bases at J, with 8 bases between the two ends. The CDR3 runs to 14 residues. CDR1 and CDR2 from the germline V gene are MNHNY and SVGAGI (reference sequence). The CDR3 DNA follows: TGTGCCAGCAGTTACTCAAGGGGCGCCTACGAGCAGTACTTC. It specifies CASSYSRGAYEQYF.

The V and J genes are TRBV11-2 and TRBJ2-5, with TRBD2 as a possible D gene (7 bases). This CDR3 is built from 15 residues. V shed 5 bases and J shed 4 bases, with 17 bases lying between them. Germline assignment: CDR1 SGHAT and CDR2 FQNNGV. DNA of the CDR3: TGTGCCAGCAGCCCTACAAGAGGGGGGGGAGAGACCCAGTACTTC. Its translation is CASSPTRGGGETQYF.

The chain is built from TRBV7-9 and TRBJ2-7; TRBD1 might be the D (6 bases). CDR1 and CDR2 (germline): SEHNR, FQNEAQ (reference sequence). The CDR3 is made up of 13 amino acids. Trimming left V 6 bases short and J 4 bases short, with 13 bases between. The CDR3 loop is CASSIGTLYEQYF. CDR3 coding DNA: TGTGCCAGCAGTATCGGGACATTGTACGAGCAGTACTTC.

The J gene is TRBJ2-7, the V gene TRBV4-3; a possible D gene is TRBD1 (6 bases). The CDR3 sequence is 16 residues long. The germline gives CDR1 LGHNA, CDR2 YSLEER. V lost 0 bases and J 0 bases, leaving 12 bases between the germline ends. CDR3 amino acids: CASSQDPGGYSYEQYF. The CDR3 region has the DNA TGCGCCAGCAGCCAAGATCCTGGGGGCTACTCCTACGAGCAGTACTTC.

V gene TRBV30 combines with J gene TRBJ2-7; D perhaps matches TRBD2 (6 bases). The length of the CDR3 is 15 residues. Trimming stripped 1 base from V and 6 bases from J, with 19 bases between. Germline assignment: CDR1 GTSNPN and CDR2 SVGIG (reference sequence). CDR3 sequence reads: CAWSDLGAAAGEQYF. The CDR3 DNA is TGTGCCTGGAGTGACCTCGGGGCCGCAGCGGGCGAGCAGTACTTC.

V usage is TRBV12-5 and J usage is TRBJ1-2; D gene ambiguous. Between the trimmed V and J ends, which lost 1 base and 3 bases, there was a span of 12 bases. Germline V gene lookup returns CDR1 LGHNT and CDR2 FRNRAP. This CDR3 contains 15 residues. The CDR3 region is CASGLEGLPHYGYTF. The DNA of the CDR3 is TGTGCTAGTGGTTTGGAAGGCCTACCGCACTATGGCTACACCTTC. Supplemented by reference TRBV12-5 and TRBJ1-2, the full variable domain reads DARVTQTPRHKVTEMGQEVTMRCQPILGHNTVFWYRQTMMQGLELLAYFRNRAPLDDSGMPKDRFSAEMPDATLATLKIQPSEPRDSAVYFCASGLEGLPHYGYTFGSGTRLTVV.

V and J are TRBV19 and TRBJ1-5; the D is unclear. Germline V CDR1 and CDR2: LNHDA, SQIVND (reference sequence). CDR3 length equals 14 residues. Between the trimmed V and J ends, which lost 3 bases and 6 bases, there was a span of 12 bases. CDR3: CASSITPESQPQHF. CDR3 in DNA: TGTGCCAGTAGTATTACTCCCGAGAGTCAGCCCCAGCATTTT.

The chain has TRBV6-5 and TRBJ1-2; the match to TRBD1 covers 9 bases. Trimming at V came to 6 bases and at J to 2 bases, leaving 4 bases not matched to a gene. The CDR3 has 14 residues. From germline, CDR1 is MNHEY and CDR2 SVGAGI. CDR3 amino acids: CASREGQGNYGYTF. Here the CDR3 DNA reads TGTGCCAGCAGGGAGGGACAGGGAAACTATGGCTACACCTTC.

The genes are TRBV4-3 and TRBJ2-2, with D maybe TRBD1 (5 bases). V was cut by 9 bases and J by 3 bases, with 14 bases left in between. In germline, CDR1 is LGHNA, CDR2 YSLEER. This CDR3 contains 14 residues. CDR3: CASGQTKYTGELFF. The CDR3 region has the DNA TGCGCCAGTGGACAAACCAAGTACACCGGGGAGCTGTTTTTT.

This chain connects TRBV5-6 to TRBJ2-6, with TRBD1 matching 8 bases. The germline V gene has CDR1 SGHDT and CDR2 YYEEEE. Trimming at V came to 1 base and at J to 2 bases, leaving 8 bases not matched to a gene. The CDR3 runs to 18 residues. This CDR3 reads CASSLTDRGLAGANVLTF. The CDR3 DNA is TGTGCCAGCAGCTTGACAGACAGGGGTTTAGCTGGGGCCAACGTCCTGACTTTC. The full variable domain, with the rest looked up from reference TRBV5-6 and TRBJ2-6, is DAGVTQSPTHLIKTRGQQVTLRCSPKSGHDTVSWYQQALGQGPQFIFQYYEEEERQRGNFPDRFSGHQFPNYSSELNVNALLLGDSALYLCASSLTDRGLAGANVLTFGAGSRLTVL.

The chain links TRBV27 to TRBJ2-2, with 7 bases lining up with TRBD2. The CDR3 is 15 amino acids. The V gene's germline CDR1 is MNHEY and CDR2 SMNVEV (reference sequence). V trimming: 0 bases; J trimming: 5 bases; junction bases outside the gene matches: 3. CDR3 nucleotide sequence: TGTGCCAGCAGTTTATCAGGGACTAAGACCGGGGAGCTGTTTTTT. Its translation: CASSLSGTKTGELFF.

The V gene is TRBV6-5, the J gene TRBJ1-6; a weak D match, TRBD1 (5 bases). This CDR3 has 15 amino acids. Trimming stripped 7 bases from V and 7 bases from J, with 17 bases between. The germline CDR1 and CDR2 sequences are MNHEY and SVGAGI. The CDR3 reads CASTKGIPGNSPLHF. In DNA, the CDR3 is TGTGCCAGCACCAAGGGGATCCCCGGGAATTCACCCCTCCACTTT.

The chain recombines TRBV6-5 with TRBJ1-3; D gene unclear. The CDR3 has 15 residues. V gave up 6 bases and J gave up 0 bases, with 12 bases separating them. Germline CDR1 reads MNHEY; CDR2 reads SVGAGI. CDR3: CASSAGIHSGNTIYF. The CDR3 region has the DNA TGTGCCAGCAGCGCCGGGATCCACTCTGGAAACACCATATATTTT.

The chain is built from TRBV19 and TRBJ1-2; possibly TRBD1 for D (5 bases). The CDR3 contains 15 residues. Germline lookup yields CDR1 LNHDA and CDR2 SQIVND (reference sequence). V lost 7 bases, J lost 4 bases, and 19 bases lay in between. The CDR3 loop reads CASIPWVGHSYGYTF. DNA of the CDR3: TGTGCCAGTATTCCTTGGGTAGGACATTCCTATGGCTACACCTTC.